This is a list of T cell receptor beta chains from one sample in a study of cytomegalovirus exposure and HLA in healthy donors. Data came from immunoSEQ multiplex PCR; TCRdb stores just in-frame clones and leaves some out. Of about 110,000 clones listed, roughly three fifths are singletons. Sequenced input: PBMCs. All receptors come from a man aged 30-40 years in good health and CMV-seropositive. Both conserved end residues are part of each CDR3. The order of the fields is V gene, clone size, D gene, J gene, CDR3 length, CDR3 DNA, CDR3 protein. The D gene is left open where the match is weak. Clone size is not always given. Where it is, it says once, few, many or a class for expanded clones.

>TRBV5-4|.|.|TRBJ1-1|16
TGTGCCAGCAGCTTGGTAGCAGGGCGGGGAAACACTGAAGCTTTCTTT
CASSLVAGRGNTEAFF
>TRBV7-2|.|.|TRBJ1-1|15
TGTGCCAGCAGCTTAGTGGGCAACATGAACACTGAAGCTTTCTTT
CASSLVGNMNTEAFF
>TRBV5-1|few|TRBD2|TRBJ2-2|13
TGCGCCAGCCGGGGGGTGAACACCGGGGAGCTGTTTTTT
CASRGVNTGELFF
>TRBV5-1|.|.|TRBJ1-2|15
TGCGCCAGCAGCTTGGAATCTACGTTTAGCTATGGCTACACCTTC
CASSLESTFSYGYTF
>TRBV15|once|TRBD2|TRBJ2-2|14
TGTGCCACCAGCGCGGGCGGGAGCACCGGGGAGCTGTTTTTT
CATSAGGSTGELFF
>TRBV5-1|.|.|TRBJ2-1|15
TGCGCCAGCAGCCCTGGCGGGTTCTCCTACAATGAGCAGTTCTTC
CASSPGGFSYNEQFF
>TRBV14|.|TRBD1|TRBJ2-2|17
TGTGCCAGCAGCCAAGATTGGGGGACAGGGGGCTCCGGGGAGCTGTTTTTT
CASSQDWGTGGSGELFF
>TRBV7-8|.|TRBD2|TRBJ2-3|14
TGTGCCACGCGGGAGCGGGGTTTGGTAAATACGCAGTATTTT
CATRERGLVNTQYF
>TRBV9|few|TRBD2|TRBJ2-2|15
TGTGCCAGCAGTGGCGGGGGGCCCTCAGAGGGGGAGCTGTTTTTT
CASSGGGPSEGELFF
>TRBV6-1|.|TRBD1|TRBJ2-7|12
TGTGCCAGCAGTGGCCAGGACAGGGGCTTGTACTTC
CASSGQDRGLYF
>TRBV2|few|.|TRBJ2-1|13
TGTGCCAGCAGTGAAGGGGCACACAATGAGCAGTTCTTC
CASSEGAHNEQFF
>TRBV9|few|TRBD2|TRBJ2-7|15
TGTGCCAGCAGCGTACAGGGACTAGCGGGGGACGAGCAGTACTTC
CASSVQGLAGDEQYF
>TRBV6-5|.|.|TRBJ2-7|13
TGTGCCAGCAGTTACTCGAGGGTTGGCGAGCAGTACTTC
CASSYSRVGEQYF
>TRBV2|once|.|TRBJ2-7|14
TGTGCCAGCAGCCTCTGGCCAGGGTCGGACGAGCAGTACTTC
CASSLWPGSDEQYF
>TRBV7-8|.|.|TRBJ2-7|15
TGTGCCAGCAGCTTAGAGCATACCCTGCCCCTCGAGCAGTACTTC
CASSLEHTLPLEQYF
>TRBV28|.|TRBD1|TRBJ1-2|13
TGTGCCAGCAGTTCCGGACAGGGCTATGGCTACACCTTC
CASSSGQGYGYTF
>TRBV2|.|TRBD1|TRBJ2-5|11
TGTGCCAGCCTTAAACAGGGGCCTTTATACTTC
CASLKQGPLYF
>TRBV7-2|.|TRBD2|TRBJ2-3|14
TGTGCCAGCAGCCCCTACGGGGGGGCCTATACGCAGTATTTT
CASSPYGGAYTQYF
>TRBV5-4|few|.|TRBJ2-5|16
TGTGCCAGCAGCCCCGGGAAGGGGGTAGGGCAAGAGACCCAGTACTTC
CASSPGKGVGQETQYF
>TRBV11-3|.|.|TRBJ2-7|16
TGTGCCAGCAGCCCTCGAATACAGGGTGGTAGGTACGAGCAGTACTTC
CASSPRIQGGRYEQYF
>TRBV13|.|TRBD1|TRBJ2-2|15
TGTGCCAGCAGTCCCGGGACAGGGGTGGCCGGGGAGCTGTTTTTT
CASSPGTGVAGELFF
>TRBV2|few|TRBD2|TRBJ2-2|13
TGTGCCAGCAGTCAAGGGAGGGCCGGGGAGCTGTTTTTT
CASSQGRAGELFF
>TRBV5-1|few|.|TRBJ1-1|14
TGCGCCAGCAGCTCCGGGTTTGGTAACGCTGAAGCTTTCTTT
CASSSGFGNAEAFF
>TRBV27|.|TRBD1|TRBJ1-6|16
TGTGCCAGCAGTTTCCGCCCCAGGGGGCTGGATTCACCCCTCCACTTT
CASSFRPRGLDSPLHF
>TRBV5-6|few|TRBD1|TRBJ1-2|14
TGTGCCAGCAGGTACCGGGACAGGGGGCATGGCTACACCTTC
CASRYRDRGHGYTF